These 19 T cell receptor beta chains share one sample of origin, sequenced in a study of shared clonotypes between healthy human individuals. CD8 cells regarded as naive lacked CD45RO, were positively chosen for CCR7, and omitted terminally differentiated effector memory CD45RA+ cells. Clones were sequenced by immunoSEQ multiplex PCR, and TCRdb holds only the in-frame ones, with some missing. The data show about 680,000 clones, just over 90% seen once. Material: naive CD8+ T cells sorted from blood. Receptor source: a man aged 30 to 39 in good health.

The genes are TRBV11-3 and TRBJ2-2; D might be TRBD1 or TRBD2, each matching 6 bases. Germline lookup yields CDR1 SGHNT and CDR2 YENEEA. The germline V and J ends were trimmed by 3 bases and 5 bases, with 16 bases remaining between them. There are 16 residues in the CDR3. The CDR3 reads CASSFPGGGETGELFF. DNA for the CDR3: TGTGCCAGCAGCTTCCCCGGAGGGGGAGAAACCGGGGAGCTGTTTTTT.

The chain is built from TRBV6-5 and TRBJ2-1; no definite D call. The CDR3 consists of 12 residues. Trimming stripped 0 bases from V and 12 bases from J, with 9 bases between. Germline V gives CDR1 MNHEY, CDR2 SVGAGI. CDR3 coding DNA: TGTGCCAGCAGTTACTCGATTAGTTCGCAGTTCTTC. Translating it yields CASSYSISSQFF.

The chain recombines TRBV7-6 with TRBJ2-5; D not certain. The germline CDR1 and CDR2 sequences are SGHVS and FNYEAQ. V shed 1 base and J shed 1 base, with 4 bases lying between them. This CDR3 region has 13 residues. CDR3 nucleotide sequence: TGTGCCAGCAGCTTAGGGCTCCAAGAGACCCAGTACTTC. Translated: CASSLGLQETQYF.

This chain's CDR3 is CASRIFTGELFF. Here the CDR3 DNA reads TGTGCCAGCAGGATTTTCACCGGGGAGCTGTTTTTT. This chain links TRBV27 with TRBJ2-2, with D unresolved. The CDR3 covers 12 residues. CDR1 and CDR2 from the germline V gene are MNHEY and SMNVEV (reference sequence). The germline V and J ends were trimmed by 6 bases and 4 bases, with 6 bases remaining between them.

This chain links TRBV27 with TRBJ2-5; D unresolved. The length of the CDR3 is 14 residues. The germline CDR1 and CDR2 sequences are MNHEY and SMNVEV (reference sequence). V was shortened by 3 bases and J by 3 bases, with 11 bases between the two germline ends. The CDR3 coding sequence is TGTGCCAGCAGTTTCCTTGGGCTTGAAGAGACCCAGTACTTC. Protein: CASSFLGLEETQYF.

The J gene is TRBJ1-2, the V gene TRBV10-3, with D possibly being TRBD1 (6 bases). The CDR3 is 15 residues long. V lost 0 bases, J lost 4 bases, and 12 bases lay in between. The germline V gene has CDR1 ENHRY and CDR2 SYGVKD. CDR3 loop: CAISESIGGSYGYTF. The CDR3, as DNA: TGTGCCATCAGTGAGTCGATAGGGGGTAGCTATGGCTACACCTTC.

The J gene is TRBJ2-7, the V gene TRBV7-8, with TRBD1 matching over 7 bases. The CDR3 runs 14 residues. Per the germline V gene, CDR1 is SGHVS and CDR2 is FQNEAQ. Losses at the gene ends were 4 bases for V and 1 base for J; bases not matched to a gene: 4. CDR3 protein: CASSSMTGSYEQYF. The CDR3 DNA follows: TGTGCCAGCAGCTCCATGACAGGGTCCTACGAGCAGTACTTC.

The rearrangement uses TRBV10-3 and TRBJ1-5, with 8 bases lining up with TRBD1. Germline CDR1 and CDR2: ENHRY and SYGVKD. V gave up 2 bases and J gave up 4 bases; unmatched junction bases: 10. The CDR3 runs to 17 residues. The CDR3 reads CAISEPKTGDPNQPQHF. As DNA, the CDR3 is TGTGCCATCAGTGAGCCCAAGACAGGGGACCCAAATCAGCCCCAGCATTTT.

CDR3 nucleotides: TGTGCCACCCGGACAGGGTTGGGCTACACCTTC. Residues: CATRTGLGYTF. V gene TRBV2 combines with J gene TRBJ1-2; 8 positions match TRBD1. The CDR3 length is 11 residues. V lost 10 bases, J lost 8 bases, and 6 bases stayed unmatched. Germline CDR1 reads SNHLY; CDR2 reads FYNNEI.

The V call is TRBV6-5, the J call TRBJ1-1, with unresolved D. Germline V gene sequence: CDR1 MNHEY, CDR2 SVGAGI. This CDR3 contains 14 residues. Trimming took off 0 bases at V and 0 bases at J, with 5 bases between the two ends. The CDR3 bases are TGTGCCAGCAGTTACTCTTCAATGAACACTGAAGCTTTCTTT. Its translation: CASSYSSMNTEAFF.

The gene calls are TRBV10-3 and TRBJ2-1, with D unclear. Trimming removed 0 bases from V and 5 bases from J, with 11 bases in between. CDR3 length: 15 residues. CDR1 is ENHRY and CDR2 is SYGVKD in the germline V gene. The CDR3 spells CAISESIAAHNEQFF. The CDR3 DNA reads as TGTGCCATCAGTGAGTCCATAGCAGCCCACAATGAGCAGTTCTTC.

Details on this clone: The sample has other DNA sequences that encode this CDR3 too. This sequence joins TRBV9 and TRBJ1-3; possibly TRBD1 for D (6 bases). V lost 4 bases to trimming and J lost 0 bases, with 11 bases between them. The CDR3 is 15 amino acids. Germline-derived CDR1 and CDR2 are SGDLS and YYNGEE. CDR3 protein: CASSPGGLSGNTIYF. In nucleotides, the CDR3 is TGTGCCAGCAGCCCCGGGGGGCTCTCTGGAAACACCATATATTTT.

The V gene is TRBV27, the J gene TRBJ1-1, with D hard to call. The CDR3 sequence is 14 residues long. CDR1 and CDR2 from the germline V gene are MNHEY and SMNVEV (reference sequence). V lost 4 bases to trimming and J lost 3 bases, with 12 bases between them. The CDR3 loop reads CASSSSDLDTEAFF. DNA for the CDR3: TGTGCCAGCAGTTCCTCCGACTTGGACACTGAAGCTTTCTTT.

The V and J genes are TRBV5-4 and TRBJ2-5; D is undetermined. Germline CDR1 is SGHNT and CDR2 is YYREEE (reference sequence). CDR3 length: 15 amino acids. Trimming removed 4 bases from V and 3 bases from J, with 16 bases in between. CDR3 in amino acids: CASSIPDPGEETQYF. The CDR3, as DNA: TGTGCCAGCAGCATCCCGGACCCAGGCGAAGAGACCCAGTACTTC.

The gene calls are TRBV7-6 and TRBJ2-1, with D tentatively TRBD2 (6 bases). Germline V CDR1 and CDR2: SGHVS, FNYEAQ. Trimming took off 4 bases at V and 5 bases at J, with 15 bases between the two ends. The CDR3 is made up of 15 amino acids. CDR3 amino acids: CASSYGLPGDNEQFF. CDR3 in DNA: TGTGCCAGCAGCTACGGACTACCGGGGGACAATGAGCAGTTCTTC. The variable domain in full, with the rest retrieved from reference TRBV7-6 and TRBJ2-1, is GAGVSQSPRYKVTKRGQDVALRCDPISGHVSLYWYRQALGQGPEFLTYFNYEAQQDKSGLPNDRFSAERPEGSISTLTIQRTEQRDSAMYRCASSYGLPGDNEQFFGPGTRLTVL.

In its sample, this clone was seen a few times. Other nucleotide sequences from this sample produce the same CDR3. The J gene is TRBJ2-7, the V gene TRBV9; unclear D gene. Germline assignment: CDR1 SGDLS and CDR2 YYNGEE. The CDR3 loop spans 13 amino acids. The V end was cut by 0 bases, the J end by 3 bases, with 7 bases between. For the CDR3, the DNA is TGTGCCAGCAGCGTAGGCGGCAGCTACGAGCAGTACTTC. Translation gives CASSVGGSYEQYF. The variable domain in full, completed from reference TRBV9 and TRBJ2-7, reads DSGVTQTPKHLITATGQRVTLRCSPRSGDLSVYWYQQSLDQGLQFLIQYYNGEERAKGNILERFSAQQFPDLHSELNLSSLELGDSALYFCASSVGGSYEQYFGPGTRLTVT.

The chain employs TRBV14 and TRBJ2-5; D possibly corresponds to TRBD2 (5 bases). CDR1 and CDR2 from the germline V gene are SGHDN and FVKESK. The V and J ends lost 1 base and 2 bases respectively, with 8 bases between them. The length of the CDR3 is 14 residues. The CDR3 sequence is CASSQVSGQETQYF. DNA for the CDR3: TGTGCCAGCAGCCAAGTCTCGGGGCAAGAGACCCAGTACTTC.

The chain combines TRBV2 with TRBJ2-1; perhaps TRBD2 as D (6 bases). Trimming shortened V by 2 bases and J by 13 bases, and 15 bases separated the two germline ends. In germline, CDR1 is SNHLY, CDR2 FYNNEI. The CDR3 totals 13 residues. The CDR3 spells CASSELAHVLQFF. CDR3 DNA sequence: TGTGCCAGCAGTGAACTAGCGCACGTTCTCCAGTTCTTC.

The chain employs TRBV7-3 and TRBJ2-3, with 10 bases fitting TRBD1. Germline loops: CDR1 SGHTA, CDR2 FQGTGA. V was pared by 5 bases and J by 4 bases, with 6 bases of the junction left unmatched. This CDR3 is 15 amino acids long. In nucleotides, the CDR3 is TGTGCCAGCAGCCCAACCGGGACAGGGGCAGATACGCAGTATTTT. Amino acid sequence: CASSPTGTGADTQYF. Variable domain in full (rest from reference TRBV7-3 and TRBJ2-3): GAGVSQTPSNKVTEKGKYVELRCDPISGHTALYWYRQSLGQGPEFLIYFQGTGAADDSGLPNDRFFAVRPEGSVSTLKIQRTERGDSAVYLCASSPTGTGADTQYFGPGTRLTVL.